These 9 T cell receptor beta chains were all obtained from the same sample, sequenced in a study of shared clonotypes between healthy human individuals. The assay was immunoSEQ multiplex PCR, and TCRdb's table has in-frame clones only and misses some. In the table there are approximately 2.4 million clones, 90% to 97% of which are singletons. Specimen: naive CD4+ T cells sorted from blood. Subset indicated: CD45RA+ positively selected. The source of these receptors is a man aged 18 to 29 in good health.

A single count supports this clone. The chain joins TRBV4-3 to TRBJ2-1, with 12 nucleotides matching TRBD2. J lost 7 bases, V lost 3 bases, and 7 bases had no gene match. Germline CDR1 and CDR2: LGHNA and YSLEER. The CDR3 sequence is 16 residues long. The CDR3 loop is CASSQATSGSYNEQFF. The CDR3 bases are TGCGCCAGCAGCCAGGCGACTAGCGGGAGTTATAATGAGCAGTTCTTC.

This chain links TRBV12-5 with TRBJ2-1; D possibly uses TRBD1 or TRBD2 (5 bases each). This CDR3 comprises 16 residues. The germline V and J ends were trimmed by 0 bases and 1 base, with 10 bases remaining between them. CDR1 LGHNT and CDR2 FRNRAP come from the germline V gene. The CDR3 nucleotides read TGTGCTAGTGGTTTGGTACGAGGGGCGTCCTACAATGAGCAGTTCTTC. Translated: CASGLVRGASYNEQFF.

CDR3 loop: CANQKTGGYEQYF. In DNA, the CDR3 is TGTGCCAACCAGAAAACAGGGGGCTACGAGCAGTACTTC. The chain joins TRBV2 to TRBJ2-7; 8 bases line up with TRBD1. CDR3 length: 13 residues. The V segment lost 10 bases and the J segment 3 bases; nucleotides outside the gene matches: 8. Germline V lookup: CDR1 SNHLY, CDR2 FYNNEI. The full variable domain, its missing parts supplied by reference TRBV2 and TRBJ2-7, is EPEVTQTPSHQVTQMGQEVILRCVPISNHLYFYWYRQILGQKVEFLVSFYNNEISEKSEIFDDQFSVERPDGSNFTLKIRSTKLEDSAMYFCANQKTGGYEQYFGPGTRLTVT.

The chain combines TRBV7-2 with TRBJ2-7; 10 bases line up with TRBD2. J lost 1 base, V lost 1 base, and 4 bases had no gene match. The CDR3 is made up of 16 amino acids. Germline CDR1 is SGHTA and CDR2 is FQGNSA. Here the CDR3 reads CASSLEGTSASYEQYF. The CDR3 DNA reads TGTGCCAGCAGCTTAGAGGGGACTAGCGCATCCTACGAGCAGTACTTC.

J is TRBJ1-4 and V is TRBV7-9; D is possibly TRBD1 (6 bases). Germline-derived CDR1 and CDR2 are SEHNR and FQNEAQ (reference sequence). This CDR3 contains 17 residues. V lost 4 bases, J lost 0 bases, and 15 bases lay in between. The DNA of the CDR3 is TGTGCCAGCAGCTGGCTCGGACAGCCGGCAACTAATGAAAAACTGTTTTTT. This translates into CASSWLGQPATNEKLFF.

Remarks on this clone: The same CDR3 arises from other DNA sequences in this sample as well. The rearrangement joins TRBV18 to TRBJ1-3, with D possibly TRBD1 on 5 matching bases. Germline V gives CDR1 KGHSH, CDR2 LQKENI. Trimming cost V 3 bases and J 4 bases, with 10 bases left between them. This CDR3 region has 14 residues. CDR3 nucleotide sequence: TGTGCCAGCTCACCCGACAGATCAGGAAACACCATATATTTT. It yields the protein CASSPDRSGNTIYF.

The chain has TRBV19 and TRBJ1-2; D uncertain. Germline-derived CDR1 and CDR2 are LNHDA and SQIVND (reference sequence). The CDR3 contains 13 residues. V dropped 3 bases and J dropped 4 bases, with 9 bases sitting between them. The CDR3 sequence: CASSIPGSYGYTF. In DNA, the CDR3 is TGTGCCAGTAGTATTCCTGGGAGCTATGGCTACACCTTC.

V usage is TRBV6-6 and J usage is TRBJ1-5; D ambiguous. CDR3 length: 14 residues. The V end lost 5 bases, the J end lost 0 bases, and 8 bases lay between the germline ends. Per germline, CDR1 MNHNY and CDR2 SVGAGI (reference sequence). CDR3 loop: CASSKDSSNQPQHF. The DNA of the CDR3 is TGTGCCAGCAGTAAAGACTCTAGCAATCAGCCCCAGCATTTT.

This clone was detected only once. This same CDR3 is encoded by further DNA sequences in the sample. This chain links TRBV30 with TRBJ1-2; the D is unclear. The germline V and J ends were trimmed by 0 bases and 8 bases, with 7 bases remaining between them. CDR3 length: 11 residues. Germline CDR1 GTSNPN, CDR2 SVGIG (reference sequence). The CDR3 sequence: CAWSVSGGYTF. As DNA, the CDR3 is TGTGCCTGGAGTGTATCCGGCGGCTACACCTTC.